Presented here are 23 T cell receptor beta chains from one specimen sequenced in a study of technical replicates of blood from a handful of donors. Method: immunoSEQ multiplex PCR; TCRdb's copy keeps in-frame clones and lacks some. Of 55,000 to 65,000 clones listed, around 97% were seen once; the top ten hold approximately 0.21%. What was sequenced was T cells isolated from PBMCs. The source is a human donor in good health.

The V call is TRBV27, the J call TRBJ2-3; D is unclear. The V gene lost 3 bases and the J gene lost 3 bases, with 7 bases spanning the gap. The CDR3 covers 13 residues. The germline gives CDR1 MNHEY, CDR2 SMNVEV (reference sequence). CDR3 sequence (DNA): TGTGCCAGCAGTTTTCGCCAGACAGATACGCAGTATTTT. As protein: CASSFRQTDTQYF.

The chain's CDR3 is CASSPRHGNTEAFF. The CDR3 DNA reads TGTGCCAGCAGCCCGCGACACGGGAACACTGAAGCTTTCTTT. This chain joins TRBV11-3 and TRBJ1-1, with no clear D. The V end was cut by 5 bases, the J end by 1 base, with 11 bases between. The CDR3 spans 14 residues. Germline values: CDR1 SGHNT, CDR2 YENEEA.

The V call is TRBV15, the J call TRBJ2-5; tentatively, D is TRBD1 (6 bases). Trimming left V 5 bases short and J 3 bases short, with 10 bases between. The germline V gene has CDR1 LNHNV and CDR2 YYDKDF (reference sequence). The CDR3 length is 13 residues. CDR3 sequence: CATSRDTKETQYF. The DNA of the CDR3 is TGTGCCACCAGCCGGGACACCAAAGAGACCCAGTACTTC.

The chain uses TRBV27 and TRBJ2-2; no clear D gene. Per the germline V gene, CDR1 is MNHEY and CDR2 is SMNVEV (reference sequence). The CDR3 length is 16 residues. Trimming took off 2 bases at V and 0 bases at J, with 10 bases between the two ends. The DNA of the CDR3 is TGTGCCAGCAGTTTAAGTCAGAACGCGAACACCGGGGAGCTGTTTTTT. Translating it yields CASSLSQNANTGELFF.

This clone occurred once. This chain joins TRBV7-7 and TRBJ2-2; D is undetermined. The ends were cut back, 5 bases at V and 0 bases at J, with 13 bases in the middle. Germline V lookup: CDR1 SSHAT, CDR2 FNYEAQ (reference sequence). This CDR3 is built from 16 residues. The CDR3 is CASSVVESTNTGELFF. The DNA of the CDR3 is TGTGCCAGCAGCGTCGTAGAAAGCACGAACACCGGGGAGCTGTTTTTT.

The rearrangement links TRBV4-1 to TRBJ2-7; TRBD1 aligns across 7 bases. CDR1 MGHRA and CDR2 YSYEKL come from the germline V gene. The CDR3 is 15 amino acids. The V gene end was trimmed by 2 bases and the J gene end by 7 bases; junction bases not matched to a gene: 11. CDR3 DNA sequence: TGCGCCAGCAGCCAACCTACGACAGGGAGAAGGGAGCAGTACTTC. This translates into CASSQPTTGRREQYF.

Worth noting for this clone: No conserved phenylalanine or tryptophan ends this CDR3, so it is likely a read error. It is unclear where the CDR3 begins or ends on the DNA, so no DNA is shown, and the CDR3 is as TCRdb lists it. V is TRBV6-1 and J is TRBJ1-6; the table's D call TRBD1 went unverified against the DNA. 12 amino acids form the CDR3, both terminal residues included. Per germline, CDR1 MNHNS and CDR2 SASEGT. The CDR3 here is CASSEGQGRVEY.

As for this clone: Other DNA sequences in the same sample also yield this CDR3. This chain links TRBV11-2 with TRBJ2-7, with D maybe TRBD2 (5 bases). Trimming left V 4 bases short and J 4 bases short, with 11 bases between. This CDR3 spans 13 amino acids. CDR1 is SGHAT and CDR2 is FQNNGV in the germline V gene. The CDR3 spells CASSSGFSYEQYF. The DNA for the CDR3 is TGTGCCAGCAGCTCGGGATTCTCATACGAGCAGTACTTC. Based on the CDR3 plus reference TRBV11-2 and TRBJ2-7, the full variable domain is EAGVAQSPRYKIIEKRQSVAFWCNPISGHATLYWYQQILGQGPKLLIQFQNNGVVDDSQLPKDRFSAERLKGVDSTLKIQPAKLEDSAVYLCASSSGFSYEQYFGPGTRLTVT.

V gene TRBV27 combines with J gene TRBJ2-2; D possibly corresponds to TRBD2 (5 bases). Germline V CDR1 and CDR2: MNHEY, SMNVEV (reference sequence). V dropped 2 bases and J dropped 3 bases, with 10 bases sitting between them. The CDR3 runs 15 residues. CDR3 coding DNA: TGTGCCAGCAGTTTAACGCTAGCAGACACCGGGGAGCTGTTTTTT. Translated, it gives CASSLTLADTGELFF.

The V gene is TRBV2, the J gene TRBJ2-4; TRBD2 might be the D (6 bases). Trimming left V 6 bases short and J 4 bases short, with 19 bases between. Germline loops: CDR1 SNHLY, CDR2 FYNNEI. The CDR3 has 16 residues. The CDR3 DNA sequence: TGTGCCAGCAGGGTCACTAGCATCCTTGGGAAAAACATTCAGTACTTC. As protein: CASRVTSILGKNIQYF.

The rearrangement joins TRBV7-3 to TRBJ2-7; 12 positions agree with TRBD1. CDR1 SGHTA and CDR2 FQGTGA come from the germline V gene. J gave up 5 bases and V 2 bases, and 4 bases lay outside the gene matches. The CDR3 totals 15 residues. The CDR3 DNA reads as TGTGCCAGCAGCTTATCGGGGACAGGGGGCAACGAGCAGTACTTC. Encoded protein: CASSLSGTGGNEQYF.

The DNA of the CDR3 is TGTGCCAGCTCAGCAGGGGGCACGTACGAGCAGTACTTC. Translating it yields CASSAGGTYEQYF. The chain has TRBV18 and TRBJ2-7; 8 positions agree with TRBD1. Trimming removed 5 bases from V and 4 bases from J; junction bases left unmatched: 4. Looked up from germline, CDR1 is KGHSH and CDR2 is LQKENI. The CDR3 is 13 amino acids.

The V and J genes are TRBV11-2 and TRBJ2-5, with D possibly matching TRBD1 (6 bases). CDR3 length: 15 residues. The ends were cut back, 0 bases at V and 4 bases at J, with 12 bases in the middle. Germline-derived CDR1 and CDR2 are SGHAT and FQNNGV. CDR3 in amino acids: CASSLDVTGLETQYF. In DNA form, the CDR3 reads TGTGCCAGCAGCTTAGATGTCACAGGGCTAGAGACCCAGTACTTC.

The rearrangement joins TRBV7-9 to TRBJ1-1; 9 nucleotides line up with TRBD1. The CDR3 totals 18 residues. The trim removed 7 bases at V and 10 bases at J, leaving 25 bases unmatched. CDR1 and CDR2 (germline): SEHNR, FQNEAQ (reference sequence). CDR3 nucleotide sequence: TGTGCCAGCACTCCCCGGAAGTTCGGGACAGGGCCCTTAGTGCGAGCTTTCTTT. Encoded protein: CASTPRKFGTGPLVRAFF.

The J gene is TRBJ2-5, the V gene TRBV6-5; possible D gene TRBD2, 6 bases. Trimming left V 8 bases short and J 3 bases short, with 16 bases between. The CDR3 sequence is 14 residues long. Germline V gives CDR1 MNHEY, CDR2 SVGAGI. Here the CDR3 reads CASSTLSGEETQYF. As DNA, the CDR3 is TGTGCCAGCTCTACCTTATCGGGGGAAGAGACCCAGTACTTC.

The rearrangement uses TRBV6-6 and TRBJ1-1; 8 nucleotides line up with TRBD1. From germline, CDR1 is MNHNY and CDR2 SVGAGI (reference sequence). The CDR3 has 16 residues. V lost 6 bases and J lost 0; bases outside the gene matches: 9. CDR3 sequence: CASSYKQGALNTEAFF. The CDR3 nucleotides are TGTGCCAGCAGCTACAAGCAGGGGGCTTTGAACACTGAAGCTTTCTTT.

The chain recombines TRBV19 with TRBJ2-2, with D possibly being TRBD2 (6 bases). The CDR3 extends over 17 amino acids. Germline loops: CDR1 LNHDA, CDR2 SQIVND (reference sequence). The germline V and J ends were trimmed by 7 bases and 4 bases, with 22 bases remaining between them. The CDR3 spells CASMGDGGPRITGELFF. Written as DNA, the CDR3 is TGTGCCAGTATGGGGGACGGGGGACCCAGAATCACCGGGGAGCTGTTTTTT.

The rearrangement uses TRBV19 and TRBJ2-2, with TRBD2 as a possible D gene (5 bases). Germline lookup yields CDR1 LNHDA and CDR2 SQIVND (reference sequence). The CDR3 extends over 15 amino acids. The V and J ends lost 7 bases and 3 bases respectively, with 15 bases between them. CDR3 protein: CASTPRGGYTGELFF. The CDR3, as DNA: TGTGCCAGTACCCCACGAGGCGGGTACACCGGGGAGCTGTTTTTT.

Regarding this clone: In the same sample, other DNA sequences code for this CDR3. This chain uses TRBV5-1 with TRBJ1-1, with 7 bases that match TRBD1. Looked up from germline, CDR1 is SGHRS and CDR2 is YFSETQ. The V and J ends lost 2 bases and 1 base, in that order; junction bases with no gene match: 5. The CDR3 extends over 15 amino acids. The CDR3 sequence: CASSFHRGQNTEAFF. The CDR3 DNA reads TGCGCCAGCAGCTTCCACAGGGGTCAGAACACTGAAGCTTTCTTT. The entire variable domain, with the rest obtained from reference TRBV5-1 and TRBJ1-1, is as follows: KAGVTQTPRYLIKTRGQQVTLSCSPISGHRSVSWYQQTPGQGLQFLFEYFSETQRNKGNFPGRFSGRQFSNSRSEMNVSTLELGDSALYLCASSFHRGQNTEAFFGQGTRLTVV.

The chain recombines TRBV27 with TRBJ1-3, with 10 bases aligning to TRBD1. V shed 5 bases, J shed 10 bases, and the junction held 5 bases outside the gene matches. The CDR3 is made up of 13 amino acids. The V gene's germline CDR1 is MNHEY and CDR2 SMNVEV (reference sequence). The CDR3 loop is CASSPWTGGTIYF. CDR3 coding DNA: TGTGCCAGCAGTCCCTGGACAGGGGGAACCATATATTTT.

This CDR3 is CASSSTRGTEAFF. In nucleotides, the CDR3 is TGTGCCAGCAGCTCAACCAGGGGCACTGAAGCTTTCTTT. The V gene is TRBV7-8, the J gene TRBJ1-1, with D possibly matching TRBD1 (6 bases). This CDR3 is built from 13 residues. V lost 4 bases to trimming and J lost 4 bases, with 10 bases between them. CDR1 and CDR2 from the germline V gene are SGHVS and FQNEAQ.

V usage is TRBV6-5 and J usage is TRBJ1-1, with a weak D call TRBD1 (5 bases). Trimming cost V 6 bases and J 7 bases, with 21 bases left between them. This CDR3 contains 15 residues. The germline V gene has CDR1 MNHEY and CDR2 SVGAGI. CDR3 protein: CASSLGSVWGGEAFF. Written as DNA, the CDR3 is TGTGCCAGCAGCCTAGGGTCCGTGTGGGGGGGTGAAGCTTTCTTT.

The chain recombines TRBV10-1 with TRBJ2-7; tentatively, D is TRBD1 (6 bases). Between the trimmed V and J ends, which lost 0 bases and 0 bases, there was a span of 9 bases. The CDR3 runs to 15 residues. Germline V gene data show CDR1 as WNHNN and CDR2 as SYGVQD (reference sequence). The CDR3 sequence is CASSESRTASYEQYF. For the CDR3, the DNA is TGCGCCAGCAGTGAGTCCAGGACAGCCTCCTACGAGCAGTACTTC.